This T cell receptor (beta chain) is from a study of blood T cell repertoires in COVID-19. Looking at the study overall: COVID-19 samples from acute and convalescent phases originated in the United States, Italy and Spain.

Seattle patients were enrolled during active infection and followed longitudinally. Trimming took 1 base from V and 7 from J, leaving 11 bases between them. Germline CDR1 is LNHDA and CDR2 is SQIVND (reference sequence). The CDR3 extends over 13 amino acids. In the authors' methods: Estimation of nucleated cell counts was performed using reference gene primer amplification. The assay was immunoSEQ multiplex PCR, and TCRdb's table has in-frame clones only and misses some. The V and J calls and clone size are taken from that table; D and trimming were inferred from the DNA. The sample yields 250,000 to 400,000 clones, roughly 90% seen once.

This TCR derives from a woman aged 25-40 years with COVID-19, enrolled during active disease. The sequencing sample was made of peripheral blood. The chain employs TRBV19 and TRBJ2-7, with D possibly matching TRBD1 (5 bases). Written as DNA, the CDR3 is TGTGCCAGTAGTATAGTTGGGCCAGGGGAGCAGTACTTC. Its protein product is CASSIVGPGEQYF.